The T cell receptor beta chain under discussion was sequenced for a study of T cells after yellow fever vaccination (dated by TCRdb to the late 2010s). Context from the whole study: The SMART-Seq v4 Ultra Low Input RNA kit was used to prepare libraries from fractions with low cell numbers. Two healthy male donors made up the cohort, one aged 18 to 30 years and the other aged 30 to 40 years. Blood was collected at multiple timepoints before and after primary and secondary immunization, and bulk PBMC replicates and cell subsets were isolated. Bulk TCR alpha and beta repertoires were sequenced longitudinally to track T-cell clones before and after primary and booster YFV17D yellow fever vaccination.

This clonotype was seen ten or more times. Its antigen is unknown. No base quality values were provided; no much bigger clone lies one nucleotide off. TCR cDNA was made using 5'RACE template switching, a step that added a universal primer site and unique molecular identifiers. cDNA synthesis was primed from both the TCR alpha and TCR beta constant segments. Libraries were amplified in two PCR steps, with sample barcodes and sequencing adapters added in the second step. Sequencing of libraries was performed on Illumina HiSeq 2500 (2x100 bp) or NovaSeq (2x150 bp). The study's own analysis went as follows. Demultiplexing of reads and collapsing into UMI consensus sequences were performed with MIGEC, and V(D)J alignment was carried out with MiXCR. Clonotypes responding to the vaccine were identified with edgeR on replicate PBMC samples, with the criteria of FDR below 0.01 and a log2 fold change above 5 up to day 15. CD4 or CD8 identity was assigned to each bulk clonotype according to whether the clonotype was present at higher abundance in the sequenced CD4 repertoire or the sequenced CD8 repertoire. The public sequencing data were trimmed at Q25 with fastp and processed into clonotypes with MiXCR by TCRdb, which kept only in-frame beta chains. Rows with one shared CDR3 protein collapse into an entry with the most common genes and DNA. TCRdb's processing, not the authors', yielded these V and J calls. The sample profile shows a few hundred thousand distinct CDR3 sequences; roughly 6.2% of them were found once. The biggest ten clones account for about 15% of the sample.

CDR1 and CDR2, looked up from the germline V gene, are SGHDT and YYEEEE. The CDR3 goes from the cysteine to the phenylalanine over 19 residues. The DNA shown is the 57-base CDR3, in frame from base 1. Trimming accounts for 1 base at V and 1 base at J, while the number of junction bases matched to no gene is 12. Results the study describes overall, beyond this receptor: Most clones expanded after primary vaccination were re-detected after the booster (almost 97% of CD4 and 88% of CD8), suggesting broad memory maintenance. A small share of clonotypes occurred in both CD4 and CD8 compartments, likely arising from convergent recombination. FACS-sorted repertoires could contain abundant contaminating clonotypes from the bulk population, so computational filtering was required. Only two donors were included in the study, so the extent to which the findings can be generalized is limited. Compared with the primary T-cell response, the secondary T-cell response was weaker but faster, peaking on day 5 rather than day 15.

The meaning of the sample's treatment or condition label: live attenuated yellow fever vaccine strain. At every blood-draw timepoint, two biological replicates of bulk PBMCs were collected. A standard Ficoll-Paque protocol was used to isolate PBMCs from peripheral blood. TriZol was used to extract RNA from bulk PBMCs, from CD4 and CD8 fractions, and from dextramer-positive and dextramer-negative fractions. Source: PBMCs, taken 5 days after the yellow fever booster vaccination. The TCR was taken from a man aged 25-40 years who received the YFV17D yellow fever vaccine. The rearranged segments are TRBV5-6 and TRBJ2-1; TRBD2 fits 9 bases in the junction. Here the CDR3 is given as CASSLFSSGMVRSYNEQFF. DNA sequence: TGTGCCAGCAGCTTGTTCTCTAGCGGGATGGTACGGTCCTACAATGAGCAGTTCTTC.